This is a list of T cell receptor beta chains from one sample in a study of blood T cells in healthy people across ages. TCRdb redid the calling of the 5' RACE reads with MiXCR, one entry per CDR3 protein. The profile shows 650,000 to 700,000 distinct CDR3 sequences, around 52% of them singletons. Source material: blood. The receptors originated from a woman older than 75 in good health. CDR3s include the opening cysteine and the closing phenylalanine or tryptophan. D genes are given only for firm matches. Where a row states a size, it is once, few, many or the class of an expanded clone; other rows omit it.

TRBD1	TRBV18	.	TRBJ2-7	TGTGCCAGCTCACGGGACAGGGACGACGAGCAGTACTTC	CASSRDRDDEQYF
.	TRBV5-1	many	TRBJ2-1	TGCGCCAGCAGGAGCAGGGGGGACAATGAGCAGTTCTTC	CASRSRGDNEQFF
.	TRBV5-1	many	TRBJ2-7	TGCGCCAGCAGCATGTGGGGAATCTACGAGCAGTACTTC	CASSMWGIYEQYF
.	TRBV29-1	many	TRBJ2-1	TGCAGCGTTGCCCTAGGGACTAATGAGCAGTTCTTC	CSVALGTNEQFF
.	TRBV27	.	TRBJ2-7	TGTGCCAGCAGTTTTCCCTTACGACAGGAATCCTACGAGCAGTACTTC	CASSFPLRQESYEQYF
.	TRBV29-1	.	TRBJ2-6	TGCAGCGTTGTAGGTTCTTGGGCCAACGTCCTGACTTTC	CSVVGSWANVLTF
TRBD1	TRBV28	.	TRBJ1-4	TGTGCCAGCAGTCTCGGACAGGGCGTATTCGAAAAACTGTTTTTT	CASSLGQGVFEKLFF
.	TRBV20-1	.	TRBJ2-7	TGCAGTGTGTCCCCAAAAGTCCGAGAGCAGTACTTC	CSVSPKVREQYF
.	TRBV5-1	few	TRBJ2-3	TGCGCCAGCCAAACAGCGCGCCACAGTACAGATACGCAGTATTTT	CASQTARHSTDTQYF
.	TRBV20-1	many	TRBJ2-3	TGCAGTGCTAGAGTACAGCCTAGCACAGATACGCAGTATTTT	CSARVQPSTDTQYF
TRBD1	TRBV24-1	.	TRBJ2-5	TGTGCCACCAGTGATTTGCCGGGACAGGGGAAAGAGACCCAGTACTTC	CATSDLPGQGKETQYF
.	TRBV12-3/TRBV12-4	few	TRBJ1-1	TGTGCCAGCAGTTTACGATTGGAAGCTTTCTTT	CASSLRLEAFF
.	TRBV28	.	TRBJ2-4	TGTGCCAGCAGTTTAACCGCCGGGACAACAGGGGATGGGGGGCAGTACTTC	CASSLTAGTTGDGGQYF
TRBD2	TRBV29-1	many	TRBJ2-1	TGCAGCGTTGGGAAGACTAGCGGGAGAAATTACAATGAGCAGTTCTTC	CSVGKTSGRNYNEQFF
.	TRBV7-9	many	TRBJ1-2	TGTGCCAGCAGCCTTCGCGGTGGGATTGTTGGCTACACCTTC	CASSLRGGIVGYTF
.	TRBV29-1	.	TRBJ2-3	TGCAGCGTTGTATCGAAGGGGGATGCGCAGTATTTT	CSVVSKGDAQYF
.	TRBV2	.	TRBJ1-4	TGTGCCAGCAGTGAAGCGTTCTTTGAGGGTGCTCGAAAACTGTTTTTT	CASSEAFFEGARKLFF
TRBD2	TRBV4-2	.	TRBJ2-1	TGTGCCAGCAGCCAAGATGGGACTAGCGGAGACAATGAGCAGTTCTTC	CASSQDGTSGDNEQFF
TRBD1	TRBV9	.	TRBJ2-1	TGTGCCAGCAGCTACAGGGGTTGGTCCGATGAGCAGTTCTTC	CASSYRGWSDEQFF
TRBD2	TRBV12-3/TRBV12-4	few	TRBJ2-5	TGTGCCAGCAGTTTATCCGCCGGACTAGCGGATAGGACCCAGTACTTC	CASSLSAGLADRTQYF
.	TRBV6-1	.	TRBJ1-5	TGTGCCAGCCTAAGTGTATATAGCAATCAGCCCCAGCATTTT	CASLSVYSNQPQHF
.	TRBV7-9	.	TRBJ1-1	TGTGCCAGCAGCTTATCGAGTTCTGAAGCTTTCTTT	CASSLSSSEAFF
TRBD1	TRBV28	.	TRBJ2-7	TGCGCCAGCAGTCCTCCGGGACAGAGGCAGTACGAGCAGTACTTC	CASSPPGQRQYEQYF
TRBD2	TRBV10-3	once	TRBJ2-3	TGTGCCATCAAGGGCCCGGGAGGAGCGGATACGCAGTATTTT	CAIKGPGGADTQYF
.	TRBV9	.	TRBJ1-1	TGTGCCAGCAGCGTAGATGGACGCCGGAACACTGAAGCTTTCTTT	CASSVDGRRNTEAFF
TRBD2	TRBV19	few	TRBJ2-7	TGTGCCAGTAGTACCTCCCAAGCGGGGGGGCCCTACGAGCAGTACTTC	CASSTSQAGGPYEQYF
TRBD2	TRBV12-3/TRBV12-4	many	TRBJ2-1	TGTGCCAGCAGTTTAAAGGGAACTAGCGGGAGACGGAATGAGCAGTTCTTC	CASSLKGTSGRRNEQFF
TRBD1	TRBV28	many	TRBJ2-1	TGTGCCAGCAGTTTGGAGGGGACAGGTTCCTACAATGAGCAGTTCTTC	CASSLEGTGSYNEQFF
.	TRBV7-2	many	TRBJ2-1	TGTGCCAGCAGCTTAGATGGGCAGGGCCACAATGAGCAGTTCTTC	CASSLDGQGHNEQFF
.	TRBV19	.	TRBJ1-1	TGCGCCAGTACTGTAACGGACCGCAAAGAAGGGGCTTTCTTT	CASTVTDRKEGAFF
.	TRBV6-5	many	TRBJ2-5	TGTGCCAGCAGTTACTCCGGGGGCTTGGGTCAAGAGACCCAGTACTTC	CASSYSGGLGQETQYF
TRBD2	TRBV29-1	many	TRBJ2-1	TGCAGCGTTGATACGGTACTAGCGGGAGGGGACTACAATGAGCAGTTCTTC	CSVDTVLAGGDYNEQFF
TRBD1	TRBV14	.	TRBJ1-5	TGTGCCAGCAGCGAAGGGGACAGACAGCCCCAGCATTTT	CASSEGDRQPQHF
.	TRBV12-3/TRBV12-4	.	TRBJ1-2	TGTGCCAGCAGCAACCTTCAGGGTGAATATGGCTACACCTTC	CASSNLQGEYGYTF
TRBD1	TRBV29-1	.	TRBJ2-1	TGCAGCGTAGACAGGGGCTATGAGCAGTTCTTC	CSVDRGYEQFF
TRBD2	TRBV4-1	many	TRBJ2-1	TGCGCCAGCAGCCTCAAATCCGGACTAGCGGGAGTTGGCACCTACAATGAGCAGTTCTTC	CASSLKSGLAGVGTYNEQFF
.	TRBV25-1	.	TRBJ1-1	TGTGCCAGCAGGCAACTCGGGTTCACTGAAGCTTTCTTT	CASRQLGFTEAFF
TRBD2	TRBV7-2	many	TRBJ2-1	TGTGCCAGCAGCTTCGGACTAGCGGGAGAAGAAGAGCAGTTCTTC	CASSFGLAGEEEQFF
.	TRBV28	.	TRBJ1-1	TGTGCCACCGGAGGGCCTGAAGCTTTCTTT	CATGGPEAFF